This is a list of T cell receptor beta chains from one sample in a study of shared clonotypes between healthy human individuals. TCRdb's copy holds only in-frame clones and misses some; the assay was immunoSEQ multiplex PCR. The sample shows 560,000 or so clones, about 96% of them seen only once. Sequencing was done on a sample of naive CD8+ T cells sorted from blood. Source of these receptors: a woman aged 30 to 39 in good health. The CDR3 runs from the conserved cysteine through the conserved F or W. The D gene is left open where the match is weak. The listing skips clone size in some rows; elsewhere it reads once, few, many or a size class.

-	-	TRBJ2-1	TRBV19	TGTGCCAGTAATGGACCAACCGGCGATGAGCAGTTCTTC	CASNGPTGDEQFF
TRBD2	-	TRBJ2-7	TRBV7-6	TGTGCCAGCAGCTCTAGCGGGAGGGATCGGGACGAGCAGTACTTC	CASSSSGRDRDEQYF
-	-	TRBJ2-7	TRBV5-6	TGTGCCAGCAGCTCCTGGAACGGGGCGCGGTACGAGCAGTACTTC	CASSSWNGARYEQYF
-	once	TRBJ1-1	TRBV5-6	TGTGCCAGCAGCTTACAGATGGAAGGGGGGCTGGGGAACACTGAAGCTTTCTTT	CASSLQMEGGLGNTEAFF
TRBD1	-	TRBJ2-1	TRBV7-8	TGTGCCAGCAGCCCAGCATCGGGACAGGAGGAATATGAGCAGTTCTTC	CASSPASGQEEYEQFF
-	-	TRBJ2-3	TRBV11-2	TGTGCCAGCAGCCCAGGGGATTTAACGCAGTATTTT	CASSPGDLTQYF
TRBD1	-	TRBJ1-4	TRBV28	TGTGCCAGCAGTTCCTCCCGGGACAGGGGTGAAAAACTGTTTTTT	CASSSSRDRGEKLFF
-	-	TRBJ2-1	TRBV6-1	TGTGCCAGCAGTGATCCGGTACTAGACGCCACTCGGGAGCAGTTCTTC	CASSDPVLDATREQFF
TRBD1	-	TRBJ2-3	TRBV6-4	TGTGCCAGCAGTGGAGTCGACCGGGACAGGGGGCGAGGTGGCACAGATACGCAGTATTTT	CASSGVDRDRGRGGTDTQYF
TRBD2	once	TRBJ2-7	TRBV13	TGTGCCAGCAGCTTACTGCGGGAGGTCTCCTACGAGCAGTACTTC	CASSLLREVSYEQYF
-	-	TRBJ2-7	TRBV4-2	TGTGCCAGCAGCCAAGAGACTTCCAGCTCCTACGAGCAGTACTTC	CASSQETSSSYEQYF
-	-	TRBJ2-7	TRBV28	TGTGCCAGCAGTTTATTTCCGGGCGAGCAGTACTTC	CASSLFPGEQYF
-	-	TRBJ2-1	TRBV9	TGTGCCAGCAGCGTAGCGGGTGAGAATATTGAGCAGTTCTTC	CASSVAGENIEQFF
TRBD1	-	TRBJ2-3	TRBV2	TGTGCCAGCAGTGAGGGGACAGCGAGCACAGATACGCAGTATTTT	CASSEGTASTDTQYF
TRBD1	-	TRBJ1-2	TRBV28	TGTGCCATCCCCGACCCGACAGGGTTCGGCTACACCTTC	CAIPDPTGFGYTF
-	-	TRBJ2-7	TRBV11-2	TGTGCCAGCAGCTCCCCCCTAGATACTCGGTACGAGCAGTACTTC	CASSSPLDTRYEQYF
TRBD1	-	TRBJ2-5	TRBV13	TGTGCCAGCAGCCGCCTACAGGGGGCCGGAGAGACCCAGTACTTC	CASSRLQGAGETQYF
-	-	TRBJ2-7	TRBV6-6	TGTGCCAGCAGTTACTCTGGGGAATCCTACGAGCAGTACTTC	CASSYSGESYEQYF
TRBD2	-	TRBJ2-2	TRBV7-9	TGTGCCAGCAGCCGCGGGACTAGCGGGAGTAGGGGCACCGGGGAGCTGTTTTTT	CASSRGTSGSRGTGELFF
-	-	TRBJ2-7	TRBV2	TGTGCCAGCAGTCCTACGCCGGCCTACGAGCAGTACTTC	CASSPTPAYEQYF
-	-	TRBJ1-2	TRBV7-7	TGTGCCAGCAGCCCTCTAGTGTATTTGGTAGATGGCTACACCTTC	CASSPLVYLVDGYTF
-	-	TRBJ1-1	TRBV13	TGTGCCAGCACAGGCCATGGGGCTTTCTTT	CASTGHGAFF
-	-	TRBJ2-1	TRBV2	TGTGCCAGCAGTGACATTGACGCCTACAATGAGCAGTTCTTC	CASSDIDAYNEQFF
-	-	TRBJ1-1	TRBV20-1	TGCAGTGCTAGAGGGGCCACTGAAGCTTTCTTT	CSARGATEAFF
-	-	TRBJ1-1	TRBV5-8	TGTGCCAGCAGCCAAGGCCCCCGGGACACCACCGGGACGAACACTGAAGCTTTCTTT	CASSQGPRDTTGTNTEAFF
-	-	TRBJ1-1	TRBV7-9	TGTGCCAGCAAATCCGGGGGCACTGAAGCTTTCTTT	CASKSGGTEAFF
TRBD1	few	TRBJ2-7	TRBV27	TGTGCCAGCAGTTTATCCGGGACAGGGGCCTACGAGCAGTACTTC	CASSLSGTGAYEQYF
TRBD2	-	TRBJ2-7	TRBV19	TGTGCCAGTAGTCCACGGACTAGATCCTACGAGCAGTACTTC	CASSPRTRSYEQYF
-	once	TRBJ2-5	TRBV4-2	TGTGCCAGCAGCCCAGGAGTAGTTAAGGAGACCCAGTACTTC	CASSPGVVKETQYF
TRBD2	-	TRBJ2-1	TRBV4-1	TGCGCCAGCAGAGAGACTAGCGGCAATGAGCAGTTCTTC	CASRETSGNEQFF
TRBD2	-	TRBJ2-7	TRBV28	TGTGCCAGCAGTTTCGTTCCCAGCGGGAGGACTACCTACGAGCAGTACTTC	CASSFVPSGRTTYEQYF
-	-	TRBJ2-7	TRBV6-1	TGTGCCAGCAGTGAAGCTAGAGGGAGCTACGAGCAGTACTTC	CASSEARGSYEQYF
-	-	TRBJ2-7	TRBV27	TGTGCCAGCAGTTTATTTGGTCCCTACGAGCAGTACTTC	CASSLFGPYEQYF
TRBD1	-	TRBJ2-7	TRBV29-1	TGCAGCGTTCTCGTCCGGGACAGGGGTCAAGAGCAGTACTTC	CSVLVRDRGQEQYF
-	-	TRBJ2-3	TRBV13	TGTGCCAGCAGCCTCTTGCGCGGGGCAGATACGCAGTATTTT	CASSLLRGADTQYF
-	-	TRBJ2-2	TRBV7-8	TGTGCCAGCAGCCTGGACTACCCCACCGGGGAGCTGTTTTTT	CASSLDYPTGELFF
-	once	TRBJ1-3	TRBV7-4	TGTGCCAGCAGGTTAACAGTTTTTGGAAACACCATATATTTT	CASRLTVFGNTIYF
-	-	TRBJ1-1	TRBV19	TGTGCCAGTCGGGCCGGACGATCGGGGAACACTGAAGCTTTCTTT	CASRAGRSGNTEAFF
TRBD2	-	TRBJ2-7	TRBV9	TGTGCCAGCAGCGTAGGGTCTAGCGGCACCTACGAGCAGTACTTC	CASSVGSSGTYEQYF
TRBD1	-	TRBJ2-1	TRBV7-3	TGTGCCAGCAGCCCCGGGACAGGGGCCTACAATGAGCAGTTCTTC	CASSPGTGAYNEQFF